This T cell receptor (beta chain) was sequenced during a study of T cells expressing NK-cell markers. CDR1 is DFQATT, CDR2 SNEGSKA, per germline (reference sequence). The CDR3 runs to 17 residues. TCRdb reprocessed the 5' RACE reads and stores each CDR3 protein as one record, lacking DNA. This sample carries 500,000 to 600,000 distinct CDR3 sequences, with 3% to 4.5% going to the ten biggest clones. The clonotype originates from a man younger than 35 in good health. Sequencing used blood T cells: a sorted CD56 or NKG2C T cell subset, CD4+ or CD8+ T cells, or bulk PBMC T cells (not recorded which). The chain links TRBV20-1 to TRBJ1-4; TCRdb reports TRBD1, a call that lacks DNA to check it against. The CDR3 loop reads CSATPRGLDLTNEKLFF.